The rows below give T cell receptor beta chains drawn from one sample of a study of beta chain features in type 1 diabetes. Sequenced by immunoSEQ multiplex PCR; TCRdb stores in-frame clones only, minus some. The sample has about 370,000 clones, over 13% seen once; the top ten hold about 0.019%. Sequencing was carried out using naive CD4+ T cells from blood. The source is a young woman in good health. Both conserved end residues are trimmed from each CDR3. Fields, in order: D gene, J gene, V gene, CDR3 protein. The D gene is left open where the match is weak.

d_gene: .; j_gene: TRBJ2-7; v_gene: TRBV9; CDR3aa: ASSVGPVYYEQY
d_gene: .; j_gene: TRBJ2-1; v_gene: TRBV5-8; CDR3aa: ASTFSGMEQF
d_gene: TRBD1; j_gene: TRBJ2-5; v_gene: TRBV11-2; CDR3aa: ASSRDRGIETQY
d_gene: TRBD1; j_gene: TRBJ2-7; v_gene: TRBV28; CDR3aa: ASTHATGVLKQY
d_gene: .; j_gene: TRBJ1-5; v_gene: TRBV5-6; CDR3aa: ASSLWGIDSNQPQH
d_gene: .; j_gene: TRBJ1-3; v_gene: TRBV30; CDR3aa: AWVLYSGNTIY
d_gene: .; j_gene: TRBJ2-7; v_gene: TRBV30; CDR3aa: AWSGDFYEQY
d_gene: .; j_gene: TRBJ2-6; v_gene: TRBV2; CDR3aa: ASSRGQNSGANVLT
d_gene: .; j_gene: TRBJ1-5; v_gene: TRBV28; CDR3aa: ASSLLSEGNQPQH
d_gene: .; j_gene: TRBJ2-7; v_gene: TRBV28; CDR3aa: ASARTDYLQY
d_gene: .; j_gene: TRBJ2-5; v_gene: TRBV27; CDR3aa: ASSLNRVVQETQY
d_gene: .; j_gene: TRBJ2-7; v_gene: TRBV6-5; CDR3aa: ASSSFSYEQY
d_gene: .; j_gene: TRBJ1-2; v_gene: TRBV29-1; CDR3aa: SVASPTGETN
d_gene: .; j_gene: TRBJ1-2; v_gene: TRBV30; CDR3aa: AWSPGHIRGYT
d_gene: .; j_gene: TRBJ2-3; v_gene: TRBV4-2; CDR3aa: ASSQDRGTQY
d_gene: .; j_gene: TRBJ2-3; v_gene: TRBV29-1; CDR3aa: SVVGMNTQY